These 21 T cell receptor beta chains were all obtained from the same sample, sequenced in a study of T cells in Graves' hyperthyroidism and ophthalmopathy (dated by TCRdb to about 2019). The protocol used for the library was multiplex PCR. The run used an Illumina HiSeq 2000. Amplification of TCR beta CDR3 regions was carried out from RNA transcripts. The TCR CDR3 was subjected to a first round of RT-PCR using the HTBI primer set and the Qiagen OneStep RT-PCR kit. TCRdb itself trimmed the public reads at Q25 with fastp, ran MiXCR and retained productive beta chains. When rows share a CDR3 protein, they turn into one entry using the most common DNA and genes. In all, the sample holds hundreds of thousands of distinct CDR3 sequences, and roughly 15% of those were seen once. The ten largest account for under 15% of the sample. The sequenced sample was blood. These receptors were collected from a woman in her fifties or sixties with Graves' ophthalmopathy.

This clonotype was observed a handful of times. The chain links TRBV28 to TRBJ2-6; 11 bases line up with TRBD1. There are 19 residues in the CDR3. Germline assignment: CDR1 MDHEN and CDR2 SYDVKM. V lost 6 bases to trimming and J lost 0 bases; unmatched junction nucleotides: 10. This CDR3 is CASSPPGQGGDSGANVLTF. DNA for the CDR3: TGTGCCAGCAGCCCACCGGGACAGGGGGGAGACTCTGGGGCCAACGTCCTGACTTTC.

The rearrangement joins TRBV3-1 to TRBJ1-5, with 9 bases identical to TRBD1. The CDR3 runs 15 residues. Germline V gives CDR1 LGHDT, CDR2 YNNKEL (reference sequence). The V segment lost 6 bases and the J segment 3 bases; nucleotides outside the gene matches: 6. The CDR3 loop is CASRTGTGNNQPQHF. The CDR3, as DNA: TGTGCCAGCAGAACCGGGACAGGGAACAATCAGCCCCAGCATTTT.

In its sample, this clonotype was seen many times. DNA for the CDR3: TGTGCCAGCTCGTACCGGACAGGGGCCCGAAACACTGAAGCTTTCTTT. Protein product: CASSYRTGARNTEAFF. The rearrangement links TRBV18 to TRBJ1-1; 9 positions match TRBD1. Germline V gives CDR1 KGHSH, CDR2 LQKENI. This CDR3 spans 16 amino acids. V trimming: 6 bases; J trimming: 2 bases; junction bases outside the gene matches: 10.

The rearrangement links TRBV5-1 to TRBJ2-5; 8 bases are a match to TRBD1. Germline CDR1 is SGHRS and CDR2 is YFSETQ. Trimming cost V 4 bases and J 4 bases; bases outside gene matches: 6. The CDR3 covers 14 residues. This chain's CDR3 is CASSAGQAGETQYF. CDR3 DNA sequence: TGCGCCAGCAGCGCGGGACAGGCGGGAGAGACCCAGTACTTC.

This clonotype has at least ten counts. The gene calls are TRBV6-1 and TRBJ2-5; 9 nucleotides agree with TRBD2. Germline CDR1 MNHNS, CDR2 SASEGT. The CDR3 loop spans 15 amino acids. The V gene end was trimmed by 5 bases and the J gene end by 3 bases; junction bases not matched to a gene: 7. The CDR3: CASSPAGGTEETQYF. DNA of the CDR3: TGTGCCAGCAGTCCGGCGGGAGGGACAGAAGAGACCCAGTACTTC.

This clonotype showed up many times. This chain links TRBV7-2 with TRBJ2-5, with 10 bases that match TRBD2. Trimming cost V 2 bases and J 2 bases; bases outside gene matches: 2. The germline gives CDR1 SGHTA, CDR2 FQGNSA. CDR3 length: 15 residues. This CDR3 reads CASSLTSGNQETQYF. CDR3 coding DNA: TGTGCCAGCAGCTTAACTAGCGGGAATCAAGAGACCCAGTACTTC.

This clonotype was counted ten times or more. The chain is built from TRBV3-1 and TRBJ2-7; a possible D gene is TRBD1 (5 bases). Deletions cut 1 base from V and 6 bases from J, with 16 bases between. Looked up from germline, CDR1 is LGHDT and CDR2 is YNNKEL (reference sequence). The CDR3 covers 15 residues. The CDR3 region has the DNA TGTGCCAGCAGCCAAGTAGGACATGAAAAAAGCGAGCAGTACTTC. It is translated as CASSQVGHEKSEQYF.

This clonotype was detected only a few times. CDR3 protein: CASSIKPQLAGGPYEQYF. In DNA form, the CDR3 reads TGTGCCAGTAGTATCAAGCCCCAACTAGCGGGAGGGCCCTACGAGCAGTACTTC. This chain links TRBV19 with TRBJ2-7; 13 bases map to TRBD2. The V gene's germline CDR1 is LNHDA and CDR2 SQIVND (reference sequence). The trim removed 3 bases at V and 2 bases at J, leaving 10 bases unmatched. This CDR3 is 18 amino acids long.

This clonotype was found a few times. The rearrangement links TRBV19 to TRBJ2-7; 13 nucleotides align to TRBD2. CDR3 length equals 18 residues. The V and J ends lost 5 bases and 2 bases, in that order; junction bases with no gene match: 12. The germline gives CDR1 LNHDA, CDR2 SQIVND (reference sequence). The CDR3 sequence: CASSPRLAGGRLPYEQYF. The DNA of the CDR3 is TGTGCCAGTAGTCCACGACTAGCGGGAGGACGTTTACCCTACGAGCAGTACTTC.

This clonotype was seen ten or more times. This chain joins TRBV7-9 and TRBJ2-7; a possible D gene is TRBD1 (6 bases). CDR3 length: 14 residues. Germline lookup yields CDR1 SEHNR and CDR2 FQNEAQ (reference sequence). The V end was cut by 1 base, the J end by 5 bases, with 12 bases between. The CDR3 DNA sequence: TGTGCCAGCAGCTTAGTGGGGGCGATAAACGAGCAGTACTTC. Its protein product is CASSLVGAINEQYF.

This sequence joins TRBV20-1 and TRBJ2-2, with D perhaps matching TRBD2 (6 bases). CDR1 and CDR2 (germline): DFQATT, SNEGSKA (reference sequence). V lost 0 bases, J lost 4 bases, and 12 bases lay in between. There are 15 residues in the CDR3. The DNA of the CDR3 is TGCAGTGCTAGAGATCCCGGGACTGGCACCGGGGAGCTGTTTTTT. Translating it yields CSARDPGTGTGELFF.

The sample holds a few counts of this clonotype. A much more abundant neighbour one base away suggests this may be a read error. The chain links TRBV11-2 to TRBJ2-7; 9 bases map to TRBD2. The CDR3 sequence is 17 residues long. After removal of 7 bases from V and 1 base from J, the junction contained 14 bases not matched to a gene. The germline V gene has CDR1 SGHAT and CDR2 FQNNGV. CDR3 coding DNA: TGTGCCAGCACCCCATCCGGCGGGGGGGGTTCGTCCTACGAGCAGTACTTC. Amino acids: CASTPSGGGGSSYEQYF.

In its sample, this clonotype was seen many times. J is TRBJ1-5 and V is TRBV10-3; 11 bases line up with TRBD1. The V and J ends lost 4 bases and 6 bases, in that order; junction bases with no gene match: 5. Germline values: CDR1 ENHRY, CDR2 SYGVKD. The CDR3 spans 15 residues. The CDR3 spells CAISGQDRGLQPQHF. In nucleotides, the CDR3 is TGTGCCATCAGTGGACAGGACAGGGGGCTTCAGCCCCAGCATTTT.

The sample holds many counts of this clonotype. CDR3 amino acids: CSARDLSAQETQYF. The CDR3 nucleotides read TGCAGTGCTAGAGATTTGAGCGCGCAAGAGACCCAGTACTTC. This chain joins TRBV20-1 and TRBJ2-5; D ambiguous. Germline values: CDR1 DFQATT, CDR2 SNEGSKA (reference sequence). CDR3 length: 14 amino acids. Trimming left V 0 bases short and J 2 bases short, with 10 bases between.

This clonotype appeared many times. The V gene is TRBV7-3, the J gene TRBJ2-1; the D gene is possibly TRBD1 (5 bases). The V end lost 5 bases, the J end lost 3 bases, and 20 bases lay between the germline ends. Per germline, CDR1 SGHTA and CDR2 FQGTGA. The CDR3 has 17 amino acids. The CDR3 protein is CASSAPLGAENYNEQFF. CDR3 coding DNA: TGTGCCAGCAGCGCACCCCTAGGGGCAGAAAACTACAATGAGCAGTTCTTC.

This clonotype appeared many times. This chain uses TRBV6-1 with TRBJ1-4; D remains unclear. This CDR3 is 13 amino acids long. The germline V and J ends were trimmed by 5 bases and 8 bases, with 12 bases remaining between them. From germline, CDR1 is MNHNS and CDR2 SASEGT. The CDR3 DNA reads as TGTGCCAGCAGTTTAGGTCGAGGGGAAAAACTGTTTTTT. Translating gives CASSLGRGEKLFF.

This clonotype was counted ten times or more. The V call is TRBV5-1, the J call TRBJ2-1, with 10 bases matching TRBD2. CDR1 and CDR2 (germline): SGHRS, YFSETQ. The V and J ends lost 2 bases and 8 bases, in that order; junction bases with no gene match: 10. The CDR3 consists of 16 residues. This CDR3 reads CASSFSLAGGSDEQFF. CDR3 in DNA: TGCGCCAGCAGCTTTTCTTTAGCGGGAGGAAGTGATGAGCAGTTCTTC.

The chain joins TRBV2 to TRBJ2-1; TRBD2 agrees at 9 bases. The CDR3 runs to 17 residues. V gave up 0 bases and J gave up 7 bases; unmatched junction bases: 10. Germline V gives CDR1 SNHLY, CDR2 FYNNEI. CDR3 nucleotides: TGTGCCAGCAGTGAAGCGGGGGTAGCGGGAGCAGGAAATGAGCAGTTCTTC. Protein: CASSEAGVAGAGNEQFF.

This clonotype showed up many times. At one end the junction does not follow the germline gene, possibly because of a read error. The V gene is TRBV12-3 or TRBV12-4, the J gene TRBJ2-7, with a possible D match to TRBD2 (6 bases). The CDR3 consists of 14 residues. CDR3 sequence reads: CASSLAEALYEQYF. CDR3 DNA sequence: TGTGCCAGCAGCTTAGCGGAGGCCCTCTACGAGCAGTACTTC.

This clonotype was recorded at least ten times. The gene calls are TRBV7-2 and TRBJ2-7; D call uncertain. V dropped 1 base and J dropped 0 bases, with 10 bases sitting between them. The CDR3 spans 15 residues. Germline V gene lookup returns CDR1 SGHTA and CDR2 FQGNSA. The CDR3 DNA reads TGTGCCAGCAGCTTAGTATGGCAGCGCTCCTACGAGCAGTACTTC. Protein sequence: CASSLVWQRSYEQYF.

The CDR3 here is CASSLMGVSDMNTEAFF. CDR3 DNA: TGTGCCAGCAGTTTAATGGGGGTCAGCGACATGAACACTGAAGCTTTCTTT. The J gene is TRBJ1-1, the V gene TRBV28, with D possibly matching TRBD1 (5 bases). Germline assignment: CDR1 MDHEN and CDR2 SYDVKM. The CDR3 has 17 amino acids. V gave up 2 bases and J gave up 0 bases, with 16 bases separating them.